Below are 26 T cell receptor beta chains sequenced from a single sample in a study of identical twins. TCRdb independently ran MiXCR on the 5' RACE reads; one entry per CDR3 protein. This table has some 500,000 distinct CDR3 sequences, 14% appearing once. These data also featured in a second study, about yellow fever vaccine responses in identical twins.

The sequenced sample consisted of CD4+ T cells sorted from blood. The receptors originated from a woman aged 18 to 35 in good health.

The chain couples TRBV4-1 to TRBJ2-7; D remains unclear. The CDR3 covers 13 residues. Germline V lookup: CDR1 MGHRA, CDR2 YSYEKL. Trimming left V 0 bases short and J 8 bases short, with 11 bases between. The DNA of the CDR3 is TGCGCCAGCAGCCAAGATCTTTCACGGAAGCAGTACTTC. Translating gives CASSQDLSRKQYF.

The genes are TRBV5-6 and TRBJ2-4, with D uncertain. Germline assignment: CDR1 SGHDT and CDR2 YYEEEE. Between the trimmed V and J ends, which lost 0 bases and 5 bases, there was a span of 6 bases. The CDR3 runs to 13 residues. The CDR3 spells CASSLAGQNIQYF. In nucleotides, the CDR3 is TGTGCCAGCAGCTTGGCGGGCCAAAACATTCAGTACTTC.

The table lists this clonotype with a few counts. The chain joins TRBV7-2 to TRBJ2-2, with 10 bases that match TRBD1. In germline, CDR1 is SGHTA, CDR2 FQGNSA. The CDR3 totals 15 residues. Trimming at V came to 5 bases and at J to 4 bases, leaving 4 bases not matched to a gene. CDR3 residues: CASSLDRGVTGELFF. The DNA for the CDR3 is TGTGCCAGCAGCCTGGACAGGGGGGTCACCGGGGAGCTGTTTTTT.

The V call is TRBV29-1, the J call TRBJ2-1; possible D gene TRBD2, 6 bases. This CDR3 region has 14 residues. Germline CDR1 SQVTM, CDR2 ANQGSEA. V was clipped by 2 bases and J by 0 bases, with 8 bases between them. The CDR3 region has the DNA TGCAGCGTTGAATCCGGGAGCTCCTACAATGAGCAGTTCTTC. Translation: CSVESGSSYNEQFF.

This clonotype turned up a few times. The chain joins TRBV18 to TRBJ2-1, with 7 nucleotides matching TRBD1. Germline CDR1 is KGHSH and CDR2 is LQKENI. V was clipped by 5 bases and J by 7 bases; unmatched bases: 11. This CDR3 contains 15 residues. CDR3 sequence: CASSTTRQGANEQFF. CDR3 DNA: TGTGCCAGCTCAACAACCCGACAGGGAGCTAATGAGCAGTTCTTC.

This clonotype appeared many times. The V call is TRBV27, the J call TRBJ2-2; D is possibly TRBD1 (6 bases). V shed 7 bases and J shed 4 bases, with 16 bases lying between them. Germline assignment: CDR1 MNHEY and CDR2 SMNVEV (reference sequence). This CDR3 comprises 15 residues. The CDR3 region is CASKPTGRGTGELFF. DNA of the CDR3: TGTGCCAGCAAACCGACAGGACGGGGCACCGGGGAGCTGTTTTTT.

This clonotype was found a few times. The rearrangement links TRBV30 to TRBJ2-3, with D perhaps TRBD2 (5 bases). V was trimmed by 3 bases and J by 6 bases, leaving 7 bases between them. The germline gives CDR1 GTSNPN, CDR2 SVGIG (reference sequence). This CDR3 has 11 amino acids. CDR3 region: CAWRGLDTQYF. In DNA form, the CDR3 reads TGTGCCTGGAGAGGACTGGATACGCAGTATTTT. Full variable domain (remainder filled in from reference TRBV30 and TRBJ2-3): SQTIHQWPATLVQPVGSPLSLECTVEGTSNPNLYWYRQAAGRGLQLLFYSVGIGQISSEVPQNLSASRPQDRQFILSSKKLLLSDSGFYLCAWRGLDTQYFGPGTRLTVL.

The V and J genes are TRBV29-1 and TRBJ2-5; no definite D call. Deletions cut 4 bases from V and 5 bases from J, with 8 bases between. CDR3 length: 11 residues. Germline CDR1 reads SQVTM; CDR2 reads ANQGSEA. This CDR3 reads CSVGVRETQYF. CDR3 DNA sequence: TGCAGCGTTGGTGTCAGGGAGACCCAGTACTTC.

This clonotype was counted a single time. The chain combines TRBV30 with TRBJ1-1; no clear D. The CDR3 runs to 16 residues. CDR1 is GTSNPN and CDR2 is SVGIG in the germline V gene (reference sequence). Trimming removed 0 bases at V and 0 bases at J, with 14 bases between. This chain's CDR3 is CAWSVPTAGLNTEAFF. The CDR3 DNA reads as TGTGCCTGGAGTGTACCCACAGCCGGACTGAACACTGAAGCTTTCTTT.

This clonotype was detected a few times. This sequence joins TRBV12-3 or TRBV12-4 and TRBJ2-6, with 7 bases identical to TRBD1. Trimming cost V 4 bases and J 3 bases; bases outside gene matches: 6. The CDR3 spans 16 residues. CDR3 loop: CASSSNRGSGANVLTF. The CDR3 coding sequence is TGTGCCAGCAGTTCCAACAGGGGAAGTGGGGCCAACGTCCTGACTTTC.

The CDR3 region has the DNA TGTGCCAGCAGGAGATCACTCACTGAAGCTTTCTTT. Translating gives CASRRSLTEAFF. V is TRBV2 and J is TRBJ1-1; D is undetermined. The CDR3 is 12 amino acids. Trimming pared 6 bases from V and 4 bases from J, leaving 9 bases between. Germline V gene lookup returns CDR1 SNHLY and CDR2 FYNNEI. Looking up the rest from reference TRBV2 and TRBJ1-1 gives the full variable domain: EPEVTQTPSHQVTQMGQEVILRCVPISNHLYFYWYRQILGQKVEFLVSFYNNEISEKSEIFDDQFSVERPDGSNFTLKIRSTKLEDSAMYFCASRRSLTEAFFGQGTRLTVV.

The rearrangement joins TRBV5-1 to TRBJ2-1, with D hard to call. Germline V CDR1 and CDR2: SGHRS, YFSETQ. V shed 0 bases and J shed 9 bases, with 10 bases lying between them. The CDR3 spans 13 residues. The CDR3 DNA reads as TGCGCCAGCAGCTTGGGGCCTCCGGGTGAGCAGTTCTTC. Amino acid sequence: CASSLGPPGEQFF.

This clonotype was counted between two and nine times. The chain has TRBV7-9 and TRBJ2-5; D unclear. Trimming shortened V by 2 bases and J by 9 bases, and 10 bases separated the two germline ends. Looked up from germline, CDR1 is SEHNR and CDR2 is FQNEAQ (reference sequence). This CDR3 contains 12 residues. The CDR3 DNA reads TGTGCCAGCAGCTTACACGGCCTGTCCCAGTACTTC. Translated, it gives CASSLHGLSQYF.

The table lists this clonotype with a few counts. This CDR3 is CASSEGTGRTGELFF. In DNA, the CDR3 is TGTGCCAGCAGCGAAGGGACAGGGCGAACCGGGGAGCTGTTTTTT. The genes are TRBV7-3 and TRBJ2-2; 9 positions match TRBD1. Trimming cost V 5 bases and J 5 bases; bases outside gene matches: 6. The CDR3 contains 15 residues. Germline assignment: CDR1 SGHTA and CDR2 FQGTGA.

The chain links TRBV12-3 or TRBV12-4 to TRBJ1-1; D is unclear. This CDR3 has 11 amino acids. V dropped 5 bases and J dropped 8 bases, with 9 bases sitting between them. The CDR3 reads CASSPRGEAFF. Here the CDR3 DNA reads TGTGCCAGCAGTCCTAGAGGAGAAGCTTTCTTT.

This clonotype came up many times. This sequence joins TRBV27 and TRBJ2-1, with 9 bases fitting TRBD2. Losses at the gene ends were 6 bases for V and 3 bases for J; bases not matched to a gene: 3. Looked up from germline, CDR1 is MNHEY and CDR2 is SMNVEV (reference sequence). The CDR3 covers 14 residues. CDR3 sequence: CASRETSGYNEQFF. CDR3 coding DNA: TGTGCCAGCAGAGAGACTAGCGGCTACAATGAGCAGTTCTTC.

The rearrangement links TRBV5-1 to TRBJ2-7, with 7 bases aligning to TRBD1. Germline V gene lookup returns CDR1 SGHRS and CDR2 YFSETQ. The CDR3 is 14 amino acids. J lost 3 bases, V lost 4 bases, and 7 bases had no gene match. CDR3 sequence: CASSQIGQDYEQYF. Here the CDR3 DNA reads TGCGCCAGCAGCCAAATAGGACAGGACTACGAGCAGTACTTC.

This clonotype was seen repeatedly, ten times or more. CDR3 sequence (DNA): TGTGCCAGCAGCCCCGAGGGGCGGGGCACAGATACGCAGTATTTT. This codes for CASSPEGRGTDTQYF. The chain recombines TRBV12-3 or TRBV12-4 with TRBJ2-3; D assignment may be TRBD1 or TRBD2 (5 bases each). Trimming removed 6 bases from V and 1 base from J, with 14 bases in between. The CDR3 runs to 15 residues.

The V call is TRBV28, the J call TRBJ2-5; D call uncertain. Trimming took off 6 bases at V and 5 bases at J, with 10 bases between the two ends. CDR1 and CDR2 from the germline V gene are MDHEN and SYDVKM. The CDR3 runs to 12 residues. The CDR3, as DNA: TGTGCCAGCAGCTCCGGCCCGGAGACCCAGTACTTC. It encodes CASSSGPETQYF.

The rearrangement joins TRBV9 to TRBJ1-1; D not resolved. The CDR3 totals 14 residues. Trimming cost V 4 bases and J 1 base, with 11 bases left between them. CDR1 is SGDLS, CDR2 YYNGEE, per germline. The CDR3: CASSFDPGNTEAFF. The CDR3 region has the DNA TGTGCCAGCAGCTTCGATCCGGGGAACACTGAAGCTTTCTTT. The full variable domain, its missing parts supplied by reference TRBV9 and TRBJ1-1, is DSGVTQTPKHLITATGQRVTLRCSPRSGDLSVYWYQQSLDQGLQFLIQYYNGEERAKGNILERFSAQQFPDLHSELNLSSLELGDSALYFCASSFDPGNTEAFFGQGTRLTVV.

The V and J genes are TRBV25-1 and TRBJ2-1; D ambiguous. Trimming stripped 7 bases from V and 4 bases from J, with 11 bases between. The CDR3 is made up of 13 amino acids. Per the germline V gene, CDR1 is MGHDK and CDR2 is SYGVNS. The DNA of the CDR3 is TGTGCCAGCACCGAAGGCAGGTACAATGAGCAGTTCTTC. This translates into CASTEGRYNEQFF.

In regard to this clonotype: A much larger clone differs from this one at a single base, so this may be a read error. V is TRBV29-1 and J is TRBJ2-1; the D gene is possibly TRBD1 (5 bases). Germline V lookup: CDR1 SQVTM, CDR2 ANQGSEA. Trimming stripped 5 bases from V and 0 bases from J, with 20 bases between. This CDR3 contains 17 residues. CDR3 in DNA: TGCAGCGTTTCCCAAACCCACTCCAGGGTCTCCTACAATGAGCAGTTCTTC. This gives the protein CSVSQTHSRVSYNEQFF.

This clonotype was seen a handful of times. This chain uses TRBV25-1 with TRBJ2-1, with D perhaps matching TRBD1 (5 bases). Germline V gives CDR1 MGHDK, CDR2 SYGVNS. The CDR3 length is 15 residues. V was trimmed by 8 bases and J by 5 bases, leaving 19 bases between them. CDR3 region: CASGPSGQGNNEQFF. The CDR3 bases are TGTGCCAGCGGCCCGTCGGGTCAGGGTAACAATGAGCAGTTCTTC.

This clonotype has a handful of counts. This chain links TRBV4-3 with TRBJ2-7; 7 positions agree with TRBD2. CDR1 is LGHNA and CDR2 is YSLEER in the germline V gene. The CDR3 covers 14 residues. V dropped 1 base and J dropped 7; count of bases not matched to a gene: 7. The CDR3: CASSQVGLGGEQYF. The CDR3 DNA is TGCGCCAGCAGCCAAGTTGGTTTGGGGGGGGAGCAGTACTTC.

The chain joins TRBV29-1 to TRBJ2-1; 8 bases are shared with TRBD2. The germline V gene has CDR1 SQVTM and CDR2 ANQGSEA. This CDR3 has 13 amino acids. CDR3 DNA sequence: TGCAGGGTTAGCGGGGCAACCTACAATGAGCAGTTCTTC. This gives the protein CRVSGATYNEQFF.

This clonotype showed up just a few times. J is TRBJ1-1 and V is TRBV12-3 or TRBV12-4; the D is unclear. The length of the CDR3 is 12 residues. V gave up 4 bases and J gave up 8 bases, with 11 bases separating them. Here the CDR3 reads CASSSHLGEAFF. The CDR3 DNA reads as TGTGCCAGCAGTTCCCACCTCGGGGAAGCTTTCTTT.